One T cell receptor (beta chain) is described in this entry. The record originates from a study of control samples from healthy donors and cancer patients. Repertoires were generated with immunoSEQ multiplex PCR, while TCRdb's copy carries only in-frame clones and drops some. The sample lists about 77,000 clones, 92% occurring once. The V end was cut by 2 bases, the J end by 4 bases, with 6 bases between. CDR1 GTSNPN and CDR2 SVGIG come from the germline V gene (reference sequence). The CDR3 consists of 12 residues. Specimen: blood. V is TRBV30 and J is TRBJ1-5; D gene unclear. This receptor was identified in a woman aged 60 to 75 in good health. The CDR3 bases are TGTGCCTGGAGTCCGGAAAATCAGCCCCAGCATTTT. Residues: CAWSPENQPQHF.